This T cell receptor beta chain was retrieved from a study of T cells in Graves' hyperthyroidism and ophthalmopathy. Findings of the study overall: Blood also showed most of the thyroid clonotypes that were expanded above 0.001. Prediction of ophthalmopathy progression came a median approximately 6.5 months pre-onset.

For this clonotype: Its antigen is unidentified.

The study defined stable Graves' hyperthyroidism as no ophthalmopathy progression within 18 months. Used for diagnoses were clinical symptoms, serum thyroxine and TRAb, thyroid ultrasound and orbital computed tomography. Authors of the study amplified TCR beta CDR3 regions from RNA transcripts. Initially, a first-round RT-PCR of the TCR CDR3 employed the HTBI primer set. A single record per CDR3 protein comes from TCRdb applying MiXCR to the multiplex PCR reads. The sample holds about 540,000 distinct CDR3 sequences, roughly 46% seen once. The CDR3 is made up of 16 amino acids. Germline loops: CDR1 SNHLY, CDR2 FYNNEI. V was clipped by 0 bases and J by 4 bases, with 15 bases between them.

This chain joins TRBV2 and TRBJ1-2; possible D gene TRBD1, 5 bases. The sequenced sample was peripheral blood or thyroid tissue (not recorded which). This clonotype was obtained from a woman under 30 with Graves' hyperthyroidism. The CDR3 region has the DNA TGTGCCAGCAGTGAAGCGGGGCTCGGACGGCTCTATGGCTACACCTTC. Its protein product is CASSEAGLGRLYGYTF.